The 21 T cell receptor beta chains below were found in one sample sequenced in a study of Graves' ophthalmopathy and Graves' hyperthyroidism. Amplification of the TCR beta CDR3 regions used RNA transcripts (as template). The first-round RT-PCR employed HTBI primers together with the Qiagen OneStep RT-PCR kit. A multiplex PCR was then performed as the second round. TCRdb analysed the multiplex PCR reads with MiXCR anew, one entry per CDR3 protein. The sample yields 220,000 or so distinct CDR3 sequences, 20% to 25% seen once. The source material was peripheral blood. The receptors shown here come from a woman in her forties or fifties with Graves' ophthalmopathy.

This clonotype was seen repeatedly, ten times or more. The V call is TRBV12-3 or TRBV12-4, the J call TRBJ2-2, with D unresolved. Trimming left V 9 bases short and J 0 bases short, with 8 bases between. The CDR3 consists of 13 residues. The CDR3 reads CASRLANTGELFF. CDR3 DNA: TGTGCCAGTCGACTGGCGAACACCGGGGAGCTGTTTTTT.

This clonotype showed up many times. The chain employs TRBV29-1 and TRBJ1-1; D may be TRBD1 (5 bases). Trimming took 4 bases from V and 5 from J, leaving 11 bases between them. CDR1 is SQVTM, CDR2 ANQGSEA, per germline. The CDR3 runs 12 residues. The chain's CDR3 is CSVGQQGTEAFF. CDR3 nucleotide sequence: TGCAGCGTTGGACAGCAAGGAACTGAAGCTTTCTTT.

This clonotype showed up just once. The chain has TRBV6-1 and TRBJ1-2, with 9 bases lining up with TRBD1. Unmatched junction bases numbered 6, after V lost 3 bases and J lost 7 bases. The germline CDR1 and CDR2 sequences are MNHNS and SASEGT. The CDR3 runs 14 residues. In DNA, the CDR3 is TGTGCCAGCAGTGATATACAGGGGGCGGTTGGCTACACCTTC. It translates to CASSDIQGAVGYTF.

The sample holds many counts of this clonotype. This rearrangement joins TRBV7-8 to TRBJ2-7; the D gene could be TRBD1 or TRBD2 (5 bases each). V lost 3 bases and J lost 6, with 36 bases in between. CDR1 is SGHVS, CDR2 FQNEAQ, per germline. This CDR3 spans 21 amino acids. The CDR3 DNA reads TGTGCCAGCAGCTTTTTTTCGTGGCCCCCTTCGTGGGACCAGGGTGGGGGCGAGCAGTACTTC. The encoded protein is CASSFFSWPPSWDQGGGEQYF.

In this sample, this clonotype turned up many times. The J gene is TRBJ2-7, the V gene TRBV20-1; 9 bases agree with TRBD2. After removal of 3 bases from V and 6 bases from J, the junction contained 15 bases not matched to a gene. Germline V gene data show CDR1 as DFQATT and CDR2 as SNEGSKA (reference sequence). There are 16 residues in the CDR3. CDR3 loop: CSARAKERASGTEQYF. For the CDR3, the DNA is TGCAGTGCTAGGGCCAAAGAGCGGGCTAGCGGGACCGAGCAGTACTTC.

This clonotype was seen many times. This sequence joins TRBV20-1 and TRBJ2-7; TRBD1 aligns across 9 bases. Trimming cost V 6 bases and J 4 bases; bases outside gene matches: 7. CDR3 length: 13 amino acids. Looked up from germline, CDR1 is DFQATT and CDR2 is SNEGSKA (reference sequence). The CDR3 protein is CSAQTGTGYEQYF. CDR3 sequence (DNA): TGCAGTGCCCAAACCGGGACAGGGTACGAGCAGTACTTC.

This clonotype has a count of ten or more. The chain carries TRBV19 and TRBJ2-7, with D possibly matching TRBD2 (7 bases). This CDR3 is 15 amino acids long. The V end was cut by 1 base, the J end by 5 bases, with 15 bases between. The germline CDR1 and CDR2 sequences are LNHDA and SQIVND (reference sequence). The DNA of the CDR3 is TGTGCCAGTAGTATAGCGGGGGGCTCTTTCGACGAGCAGTACTTC. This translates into CASSIAGGSFDEQYF.

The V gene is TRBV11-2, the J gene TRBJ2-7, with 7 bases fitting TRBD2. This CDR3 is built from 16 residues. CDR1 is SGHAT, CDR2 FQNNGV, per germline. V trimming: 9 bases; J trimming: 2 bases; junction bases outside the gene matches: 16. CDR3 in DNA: TGTGCCAGTAGGGGCCTCGAGCGGGGCCTTACCTACGAGCAGTACTTC. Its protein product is CASRGLERGLTYEQYF.

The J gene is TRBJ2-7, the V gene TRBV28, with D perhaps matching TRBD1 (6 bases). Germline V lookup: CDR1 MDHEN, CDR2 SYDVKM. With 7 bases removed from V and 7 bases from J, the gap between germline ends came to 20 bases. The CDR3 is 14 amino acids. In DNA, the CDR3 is TGTGCCAGCACCCGACAGGACCGACCTTCTGAGCAGTACTTC. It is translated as CASTRQDRPSEQYF.

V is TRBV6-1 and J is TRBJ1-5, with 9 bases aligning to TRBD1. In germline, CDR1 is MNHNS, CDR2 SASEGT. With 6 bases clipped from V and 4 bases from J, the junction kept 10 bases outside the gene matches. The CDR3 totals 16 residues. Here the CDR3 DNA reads TGTGCCAGCAGCCAAACAGGGGGCTTTGGGAATCAGCCCCAGCATTTT. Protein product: CASSQTGGFGNQPQHF.

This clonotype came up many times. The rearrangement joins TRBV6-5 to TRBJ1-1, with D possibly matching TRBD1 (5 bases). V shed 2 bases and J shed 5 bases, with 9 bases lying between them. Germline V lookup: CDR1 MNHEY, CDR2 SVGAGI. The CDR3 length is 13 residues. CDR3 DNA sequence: TGTGCCAGCAGTTACGGGGGAAGTACTGAAGCTTTCTTT. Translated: CASSYGGSTEAFF.

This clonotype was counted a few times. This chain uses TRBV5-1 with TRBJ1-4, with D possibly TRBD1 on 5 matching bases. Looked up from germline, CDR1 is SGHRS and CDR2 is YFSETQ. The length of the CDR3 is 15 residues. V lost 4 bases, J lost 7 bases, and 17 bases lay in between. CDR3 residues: CASSRRGGAGEKLFF. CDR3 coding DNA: TGCGCCAGCAGCCGCCGGGGAGGGGCCGGTGAAAAACTGTTTTTT.

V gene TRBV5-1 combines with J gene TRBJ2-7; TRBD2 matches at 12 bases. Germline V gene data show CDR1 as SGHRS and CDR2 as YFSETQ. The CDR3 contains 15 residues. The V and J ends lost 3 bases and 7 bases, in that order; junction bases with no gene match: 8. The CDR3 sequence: CASSSLAGGQWEQYF. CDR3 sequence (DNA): TGCGCCAGCAGCTCTCTAGCGGGAGGGCAGTGGGAGCAGTACTTC.

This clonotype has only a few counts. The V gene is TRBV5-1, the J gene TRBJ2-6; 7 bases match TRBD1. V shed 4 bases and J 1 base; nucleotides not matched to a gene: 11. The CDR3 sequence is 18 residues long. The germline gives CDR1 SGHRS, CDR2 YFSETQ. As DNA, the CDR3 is TGCGCCAGCAGCCGACAGGGTACCGCAGGTTCTGGGGCCAACGTCCTGACTTTC. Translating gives CASSRQGTAGSGANVLTF. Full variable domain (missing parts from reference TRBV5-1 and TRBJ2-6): KAGVTQTPRYLIKTRGQQVTLSCSPISGHRSVSWYQQTPGQGLQFLFEYFSETQRNKGNFPGRFSGRQFSNSRSEMNVSTLELGDSALYLCASSRQGTAGSGANVLTFGAGSRLTVL.

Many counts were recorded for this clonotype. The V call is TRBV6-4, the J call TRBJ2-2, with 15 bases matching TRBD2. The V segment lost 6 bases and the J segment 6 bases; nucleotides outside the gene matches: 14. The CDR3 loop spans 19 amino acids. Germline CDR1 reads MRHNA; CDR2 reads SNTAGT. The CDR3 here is CASRTRRTSGRATAGELFF. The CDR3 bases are TGTGCCAGCAGGACCCGCCGGACTAGCGGGAGGGCCACTGCCGGGGAGCTGTTTTTT.

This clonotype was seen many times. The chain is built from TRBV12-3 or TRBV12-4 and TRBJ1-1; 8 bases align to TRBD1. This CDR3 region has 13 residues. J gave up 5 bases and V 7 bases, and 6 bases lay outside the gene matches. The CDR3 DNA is TGTGCCAGCACCCCCGGACAGGGAACTGAAGCTTTCTTT. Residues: CASTPGQGTEAFF.

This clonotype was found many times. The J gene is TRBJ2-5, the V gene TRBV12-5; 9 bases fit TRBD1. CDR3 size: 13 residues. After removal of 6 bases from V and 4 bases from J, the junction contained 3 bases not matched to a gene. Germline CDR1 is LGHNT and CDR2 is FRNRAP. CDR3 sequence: CASGQDRGETQYF. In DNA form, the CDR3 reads TGTGCTAGTGGACAGGACAGGGGAGAGACCCAGTACTTC.

The CDR3 bases are TGTGCCACCAGCAGGGGACCAACGGGGGCTAGTCAGCCCCAGCATTTT. The encoded protein is CATSRGPTGASQPQHF. This chain uses TRBV15 with TRBJ1-5; perhaps TRBD1 as D (6 bases). CDR3 length equals 16 residues. Deletions cut 3 bases from V and 6 bases from J, with 18 bases between. Per the germline V gene, CDR1 is LNHNV and CDR2 is YYDKDF (reference sequence).

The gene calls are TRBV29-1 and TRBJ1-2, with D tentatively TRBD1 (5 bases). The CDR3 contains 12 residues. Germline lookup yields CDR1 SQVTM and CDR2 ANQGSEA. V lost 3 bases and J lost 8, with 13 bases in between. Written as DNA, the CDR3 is TGCAGCGTTGATTTGGGGGGAAGGGGCTACACCTTC. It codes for CSVDLGGRGYTF.

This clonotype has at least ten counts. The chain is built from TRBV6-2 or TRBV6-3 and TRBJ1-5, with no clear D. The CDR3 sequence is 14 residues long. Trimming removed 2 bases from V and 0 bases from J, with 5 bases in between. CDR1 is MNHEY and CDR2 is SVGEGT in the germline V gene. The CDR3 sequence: CASSYQNSNQPQHF. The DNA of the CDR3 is TGTGCCAGCAGTTACCAGAATAGCAATCAGCCCCAGCATTTT.

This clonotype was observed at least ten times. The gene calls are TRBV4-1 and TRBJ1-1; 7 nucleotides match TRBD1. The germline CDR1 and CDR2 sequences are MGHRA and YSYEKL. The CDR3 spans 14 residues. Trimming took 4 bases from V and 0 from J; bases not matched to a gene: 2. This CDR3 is CASSLQGVNTEAFF. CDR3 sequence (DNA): TGCGCCAGCAGCCTCCAGGGGGTGAACACTGAAGCTTTCTTT.